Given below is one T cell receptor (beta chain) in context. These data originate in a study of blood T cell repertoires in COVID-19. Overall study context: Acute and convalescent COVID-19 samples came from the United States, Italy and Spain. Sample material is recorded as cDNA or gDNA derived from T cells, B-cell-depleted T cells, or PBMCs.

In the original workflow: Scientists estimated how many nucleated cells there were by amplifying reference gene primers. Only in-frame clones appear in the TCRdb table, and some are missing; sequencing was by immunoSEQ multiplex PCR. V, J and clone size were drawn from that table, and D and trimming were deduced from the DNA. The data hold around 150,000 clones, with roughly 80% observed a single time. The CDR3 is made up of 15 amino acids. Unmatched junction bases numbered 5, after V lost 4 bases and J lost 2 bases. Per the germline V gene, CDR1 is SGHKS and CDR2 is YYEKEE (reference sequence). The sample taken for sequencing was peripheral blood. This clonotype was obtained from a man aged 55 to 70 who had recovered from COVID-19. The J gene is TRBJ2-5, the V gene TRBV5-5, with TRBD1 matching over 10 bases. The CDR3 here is CASSRGQGRQETQYF. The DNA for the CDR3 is TGTGCCAGCAGCAGGGGACAGGGGAGACAAGAGACCCAGTACTTC.